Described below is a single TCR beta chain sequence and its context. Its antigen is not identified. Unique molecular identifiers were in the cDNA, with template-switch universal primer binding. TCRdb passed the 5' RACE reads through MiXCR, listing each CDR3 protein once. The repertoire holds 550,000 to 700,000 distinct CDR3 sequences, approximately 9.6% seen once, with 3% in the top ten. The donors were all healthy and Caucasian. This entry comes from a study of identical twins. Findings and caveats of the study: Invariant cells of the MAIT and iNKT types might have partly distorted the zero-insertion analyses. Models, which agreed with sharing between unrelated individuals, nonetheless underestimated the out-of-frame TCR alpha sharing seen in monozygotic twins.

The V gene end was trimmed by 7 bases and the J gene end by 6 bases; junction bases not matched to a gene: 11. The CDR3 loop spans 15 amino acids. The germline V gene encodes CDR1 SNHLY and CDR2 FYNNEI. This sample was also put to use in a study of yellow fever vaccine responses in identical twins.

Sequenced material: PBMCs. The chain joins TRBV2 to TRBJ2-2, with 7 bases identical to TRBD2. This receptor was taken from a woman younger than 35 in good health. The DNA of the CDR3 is TGTGCCAGCACTTGGACTAGTTCGATCCCCGGGGAGCTGTTTTTT. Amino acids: CASTWTSSIPGELFF.